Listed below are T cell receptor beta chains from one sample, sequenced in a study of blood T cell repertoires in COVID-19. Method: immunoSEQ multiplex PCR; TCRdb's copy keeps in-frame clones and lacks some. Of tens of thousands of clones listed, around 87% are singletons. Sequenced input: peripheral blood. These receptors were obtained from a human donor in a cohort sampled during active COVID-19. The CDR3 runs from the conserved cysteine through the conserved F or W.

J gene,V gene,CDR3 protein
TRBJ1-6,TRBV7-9,CASSLAIVGTGSDSPLHF
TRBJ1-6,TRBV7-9,CASSLDSYNSPLHF
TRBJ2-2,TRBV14,CASSPQGYTGELFF
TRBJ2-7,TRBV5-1,CASSRAGTGAYEQYF
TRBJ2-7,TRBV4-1,CASSQVLRAPSVYEQYF
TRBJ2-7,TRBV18,CASSPPGTGGLGPYEQYF
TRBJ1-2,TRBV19,CASSIVLTGEGYGYTF
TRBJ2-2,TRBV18,CASSYGQGSNTGELFF
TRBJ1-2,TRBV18,CASSGGQGLGYTF
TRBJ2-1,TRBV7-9,CASSFLGAQYNEQFF
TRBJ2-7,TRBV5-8,CASSLRTGFSF
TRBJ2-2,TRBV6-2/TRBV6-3,CASSYGTGFSTGELFF
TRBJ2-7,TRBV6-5,CASSYYSGGAYEQYF
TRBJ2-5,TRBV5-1,CASSDKGGPQETQYF
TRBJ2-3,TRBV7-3,CASSPTSGGAVDTQYF
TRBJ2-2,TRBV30,CAWSTGGAGELFF
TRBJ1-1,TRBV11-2,CASSLQGNTEAFF
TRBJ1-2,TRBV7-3,CASSPTAGAIYGYTF